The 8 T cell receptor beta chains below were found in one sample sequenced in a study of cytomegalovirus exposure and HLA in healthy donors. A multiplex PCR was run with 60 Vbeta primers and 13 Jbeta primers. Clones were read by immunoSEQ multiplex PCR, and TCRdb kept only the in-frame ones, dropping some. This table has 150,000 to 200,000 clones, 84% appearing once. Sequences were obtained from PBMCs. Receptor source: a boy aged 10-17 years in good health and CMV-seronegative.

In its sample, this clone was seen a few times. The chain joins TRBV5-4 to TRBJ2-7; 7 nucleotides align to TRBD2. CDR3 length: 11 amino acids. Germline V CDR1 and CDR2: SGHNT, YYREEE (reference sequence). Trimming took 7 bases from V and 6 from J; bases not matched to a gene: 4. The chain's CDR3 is CASLGLGEQYF. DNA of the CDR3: TGTGCCAGCTTAGGACTAGGCGAGCAGTACTTC. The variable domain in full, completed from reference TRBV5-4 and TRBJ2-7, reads ETGVTQSPTHLIKTRGQQVTLRCSSQSGHNTVSWYQQALGQGPQFIFQYYREEENGRGNFPPRFSGLQFPNYSSELNVNALELDDSALYLCASLGLGEQYFGPGTRLTVT.

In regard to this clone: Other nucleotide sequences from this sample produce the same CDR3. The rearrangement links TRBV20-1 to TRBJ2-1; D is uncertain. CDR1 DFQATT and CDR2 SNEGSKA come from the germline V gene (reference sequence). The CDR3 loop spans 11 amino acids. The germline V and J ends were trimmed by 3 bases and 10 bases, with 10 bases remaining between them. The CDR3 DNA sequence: TGCAGTGCTAGGATTCGCGGAGAGCAGTTCTTC. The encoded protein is CSARIRGEQFF.

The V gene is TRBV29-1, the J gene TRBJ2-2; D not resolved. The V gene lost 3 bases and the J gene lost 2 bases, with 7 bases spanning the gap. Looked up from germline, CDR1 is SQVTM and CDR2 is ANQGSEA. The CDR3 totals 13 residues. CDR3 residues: CSVDYLNTGELFF. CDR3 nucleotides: TGCAGCGTTGACTATCTAAACACCGGGGAGCTGTTTTTT.

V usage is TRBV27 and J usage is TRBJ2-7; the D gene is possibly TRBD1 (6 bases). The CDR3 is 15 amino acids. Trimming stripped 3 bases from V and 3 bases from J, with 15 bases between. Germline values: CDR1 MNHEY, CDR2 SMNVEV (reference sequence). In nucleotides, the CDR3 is TGTGCCAGCAGTTTTCTTGGACAGTGGGACTACGAGCAGTACTTC. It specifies CASSFLGQWDYEQYF.

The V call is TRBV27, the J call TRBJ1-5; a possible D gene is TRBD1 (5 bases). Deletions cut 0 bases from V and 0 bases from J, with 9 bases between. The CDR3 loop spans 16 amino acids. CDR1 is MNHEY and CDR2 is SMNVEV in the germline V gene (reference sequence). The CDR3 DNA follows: TGTGCCAGCAGTTTATCTGGAGGGACTAGCAATCAGCCCCAGCATTTT. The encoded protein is CASSLSGGTSNQPQHF.

The CDR3 is CASSPRQALSYEQYF. The DNA for the CDR3 is TGCGCCAGCAGCCCTAGACAGGCCCTCTCCTACGAGCAGTACTTC. The chain carries TRBV5-1 and TRBJ2-7; weak D call: TRBD1 (6 bases). From germline, CDR1 is SGHRS and CDR2 YFSETQ. CDR3 size: 15 residues. The V end was cut by 4 bases, the J end by 0 bases, with 14 bases between.

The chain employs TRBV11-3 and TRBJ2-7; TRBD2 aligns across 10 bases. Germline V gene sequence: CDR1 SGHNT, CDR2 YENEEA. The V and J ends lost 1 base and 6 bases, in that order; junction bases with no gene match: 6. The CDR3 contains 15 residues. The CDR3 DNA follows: TGTGCCAGCAGCTTAGGGGCTAGCGGGAGCTTCGAGCAGTACTTC. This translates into CASSLGASGSFEQYF.

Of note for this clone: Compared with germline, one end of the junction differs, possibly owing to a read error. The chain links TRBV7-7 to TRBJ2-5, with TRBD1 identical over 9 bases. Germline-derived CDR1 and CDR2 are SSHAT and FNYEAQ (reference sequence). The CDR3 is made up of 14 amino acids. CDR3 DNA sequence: TGTGCTAGCAGCTTAGGAACAGGGGGCGAGACCCAGTACTTC. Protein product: CASSLGTGGETQYF.